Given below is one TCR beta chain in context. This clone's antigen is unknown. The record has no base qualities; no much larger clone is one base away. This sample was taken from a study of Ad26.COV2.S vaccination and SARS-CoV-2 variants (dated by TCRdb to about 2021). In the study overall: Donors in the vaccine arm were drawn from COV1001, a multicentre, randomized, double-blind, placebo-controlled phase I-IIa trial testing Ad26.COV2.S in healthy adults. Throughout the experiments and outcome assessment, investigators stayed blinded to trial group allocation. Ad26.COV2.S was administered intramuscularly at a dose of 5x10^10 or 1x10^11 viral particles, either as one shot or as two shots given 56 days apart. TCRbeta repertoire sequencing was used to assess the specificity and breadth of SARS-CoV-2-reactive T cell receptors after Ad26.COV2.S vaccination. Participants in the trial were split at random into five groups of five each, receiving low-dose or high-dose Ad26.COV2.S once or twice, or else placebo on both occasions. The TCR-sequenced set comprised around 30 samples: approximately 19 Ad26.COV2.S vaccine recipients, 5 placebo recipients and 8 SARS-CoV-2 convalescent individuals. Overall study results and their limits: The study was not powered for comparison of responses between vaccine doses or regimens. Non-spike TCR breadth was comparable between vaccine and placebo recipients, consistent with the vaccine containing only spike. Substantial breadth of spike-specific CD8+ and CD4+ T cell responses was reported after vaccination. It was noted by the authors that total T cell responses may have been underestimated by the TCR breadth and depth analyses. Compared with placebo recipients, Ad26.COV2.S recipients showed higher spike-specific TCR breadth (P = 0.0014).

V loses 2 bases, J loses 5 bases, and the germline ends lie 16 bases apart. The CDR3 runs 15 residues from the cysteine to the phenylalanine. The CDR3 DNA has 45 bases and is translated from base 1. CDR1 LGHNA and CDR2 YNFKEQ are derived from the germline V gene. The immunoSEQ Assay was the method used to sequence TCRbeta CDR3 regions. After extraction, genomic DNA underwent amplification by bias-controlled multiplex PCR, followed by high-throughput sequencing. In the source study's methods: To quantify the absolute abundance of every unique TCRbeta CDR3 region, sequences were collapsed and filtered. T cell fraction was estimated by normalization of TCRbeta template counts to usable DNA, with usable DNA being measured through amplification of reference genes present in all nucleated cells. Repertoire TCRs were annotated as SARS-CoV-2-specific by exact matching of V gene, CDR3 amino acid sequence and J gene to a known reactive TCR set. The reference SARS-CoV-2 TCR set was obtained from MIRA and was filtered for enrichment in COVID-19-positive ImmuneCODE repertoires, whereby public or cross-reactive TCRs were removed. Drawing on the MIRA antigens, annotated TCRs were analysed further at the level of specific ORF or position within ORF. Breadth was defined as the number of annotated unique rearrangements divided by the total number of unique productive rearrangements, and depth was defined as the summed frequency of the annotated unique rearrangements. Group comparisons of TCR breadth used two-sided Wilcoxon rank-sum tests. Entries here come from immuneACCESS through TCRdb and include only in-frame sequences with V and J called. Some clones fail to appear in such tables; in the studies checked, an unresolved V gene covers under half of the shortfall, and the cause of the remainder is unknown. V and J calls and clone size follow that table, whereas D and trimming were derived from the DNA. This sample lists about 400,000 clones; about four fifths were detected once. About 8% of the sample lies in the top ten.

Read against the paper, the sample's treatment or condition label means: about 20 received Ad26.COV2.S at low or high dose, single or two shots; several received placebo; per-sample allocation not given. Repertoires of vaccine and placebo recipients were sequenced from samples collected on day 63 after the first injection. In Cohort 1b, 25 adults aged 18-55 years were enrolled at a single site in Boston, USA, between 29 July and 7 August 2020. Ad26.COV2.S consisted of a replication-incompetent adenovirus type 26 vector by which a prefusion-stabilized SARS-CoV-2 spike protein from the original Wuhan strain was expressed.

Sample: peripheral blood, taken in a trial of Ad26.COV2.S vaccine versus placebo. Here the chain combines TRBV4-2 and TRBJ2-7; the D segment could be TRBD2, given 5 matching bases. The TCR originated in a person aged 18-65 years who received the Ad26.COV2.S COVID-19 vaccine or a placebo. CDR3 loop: CASSQLRMREDEQYF. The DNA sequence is TGTGCCAGCAGCCAACTCCGGATGAGGGAAGACGAGCAGTACTTC.